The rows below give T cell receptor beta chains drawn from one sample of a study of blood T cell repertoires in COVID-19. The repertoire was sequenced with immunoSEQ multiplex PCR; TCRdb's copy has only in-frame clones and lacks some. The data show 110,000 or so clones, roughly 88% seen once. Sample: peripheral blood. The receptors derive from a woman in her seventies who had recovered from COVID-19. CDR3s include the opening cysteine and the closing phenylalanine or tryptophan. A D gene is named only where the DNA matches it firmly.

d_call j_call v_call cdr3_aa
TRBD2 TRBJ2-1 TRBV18 CASSPQAGGKYNEQFF
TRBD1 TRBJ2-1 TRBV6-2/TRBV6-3 CASSLDRETEQFF
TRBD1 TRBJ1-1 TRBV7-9 CASSVGTGGEAFF
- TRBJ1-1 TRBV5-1 CASSLVEGGTEAFF
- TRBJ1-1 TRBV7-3 CASSPTPGSTEAFF
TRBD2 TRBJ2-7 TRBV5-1 CASSLASSGANYEQYF
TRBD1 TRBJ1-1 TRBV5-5 CASSRQGADVNTEAFF
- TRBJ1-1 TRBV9 CASSVGGRGTPEAFF
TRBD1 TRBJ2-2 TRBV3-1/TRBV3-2 CASSQEGGQGSFF
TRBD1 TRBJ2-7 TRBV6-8 CASSYEGQGCYEQYF
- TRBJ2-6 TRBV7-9 CASSSAFGANVLTF
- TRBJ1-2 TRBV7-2 CASSLDRGARGYTF
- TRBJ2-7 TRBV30 CAWSADSYEQYF
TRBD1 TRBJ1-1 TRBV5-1 CASSLGQGSKNTEAFF
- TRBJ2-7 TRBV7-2 CASSLASRTVYEQYF
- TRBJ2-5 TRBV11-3 CASSLGVWETQYF
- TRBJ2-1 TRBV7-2 CASSLGWAITYNEQFF
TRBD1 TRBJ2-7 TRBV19 CASSPRQGAYEQYF
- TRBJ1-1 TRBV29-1 CSVGGDTEAFF
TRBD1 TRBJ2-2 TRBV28 CASLQGWAGELFF
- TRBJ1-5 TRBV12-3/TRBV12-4 CASSQGTYQPQHF
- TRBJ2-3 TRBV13 CASSPRLGVVVGTDTQYF